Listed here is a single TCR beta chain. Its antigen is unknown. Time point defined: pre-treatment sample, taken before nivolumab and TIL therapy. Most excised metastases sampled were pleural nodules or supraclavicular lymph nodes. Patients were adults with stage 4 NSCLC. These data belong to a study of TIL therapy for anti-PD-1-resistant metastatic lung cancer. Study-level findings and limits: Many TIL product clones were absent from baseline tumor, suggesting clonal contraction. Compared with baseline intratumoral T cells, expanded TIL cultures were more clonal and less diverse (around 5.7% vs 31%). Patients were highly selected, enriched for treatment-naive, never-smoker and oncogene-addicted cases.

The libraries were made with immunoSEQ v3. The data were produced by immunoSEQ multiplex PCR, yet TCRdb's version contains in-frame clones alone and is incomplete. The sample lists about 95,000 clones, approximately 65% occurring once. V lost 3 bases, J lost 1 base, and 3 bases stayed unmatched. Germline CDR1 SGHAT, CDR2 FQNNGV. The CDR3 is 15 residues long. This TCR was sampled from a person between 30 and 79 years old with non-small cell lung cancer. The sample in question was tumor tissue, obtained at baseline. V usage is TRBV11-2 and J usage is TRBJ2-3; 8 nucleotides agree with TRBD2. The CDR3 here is CASSFGRGGTDTQYF. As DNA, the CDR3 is TGTGCCAGCAGCTTCGGGCGGGGGGGCACAGATACGCAGTATTTT.